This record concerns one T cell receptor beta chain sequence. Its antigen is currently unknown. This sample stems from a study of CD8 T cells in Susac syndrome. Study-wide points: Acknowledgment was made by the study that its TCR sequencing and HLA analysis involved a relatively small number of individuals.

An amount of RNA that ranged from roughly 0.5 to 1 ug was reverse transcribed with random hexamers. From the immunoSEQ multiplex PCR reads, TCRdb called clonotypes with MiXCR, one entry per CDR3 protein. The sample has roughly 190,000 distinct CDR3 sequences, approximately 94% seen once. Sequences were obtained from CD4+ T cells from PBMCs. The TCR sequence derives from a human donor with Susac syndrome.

The CDR3 spells CASSLSMGATNEKLFF. The CDR3 DNA is TGTGCCAGCAGCTTGTCTATGGGAGCAACTAATGAAAAACTGTTTTTT. The rearrangement joins TRBV5-4 to TRBJ1-4; D gene unclear. V lost 1 base to trimming and J lost 0 bases, with 10 bases between them. The CDR3 extends over 16 amino acids. CDR1 SGHNT and CDR2 YYREEE come from the germline V gene (reference sequence).